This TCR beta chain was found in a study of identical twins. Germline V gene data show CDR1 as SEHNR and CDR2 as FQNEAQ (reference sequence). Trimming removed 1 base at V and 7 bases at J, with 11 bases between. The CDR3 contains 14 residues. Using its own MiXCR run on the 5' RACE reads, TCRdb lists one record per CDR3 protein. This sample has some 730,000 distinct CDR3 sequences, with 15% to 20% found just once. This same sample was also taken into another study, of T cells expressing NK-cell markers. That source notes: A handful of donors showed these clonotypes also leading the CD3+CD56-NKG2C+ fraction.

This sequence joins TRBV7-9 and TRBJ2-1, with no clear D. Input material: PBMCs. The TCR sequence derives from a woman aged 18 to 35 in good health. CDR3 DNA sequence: TGTGCCAGCAGCTTAGGCGTCGGGTCAAATGAGCAGTTCTTC. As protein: CASSLGVGSNEQFF.